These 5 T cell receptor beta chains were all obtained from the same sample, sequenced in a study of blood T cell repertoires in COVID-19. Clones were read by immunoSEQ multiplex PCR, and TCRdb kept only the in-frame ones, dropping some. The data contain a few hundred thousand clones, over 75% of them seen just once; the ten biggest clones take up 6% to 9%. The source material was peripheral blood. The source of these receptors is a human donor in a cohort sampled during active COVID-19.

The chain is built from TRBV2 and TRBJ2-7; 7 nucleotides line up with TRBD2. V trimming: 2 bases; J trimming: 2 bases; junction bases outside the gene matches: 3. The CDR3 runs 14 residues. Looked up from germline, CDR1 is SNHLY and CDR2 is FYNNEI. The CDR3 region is CASSETLAAYEQYF. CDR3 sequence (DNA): TGTGCCAGCAGTGAAACCCTAGCGGCCTACGAGCAGTACTTC.

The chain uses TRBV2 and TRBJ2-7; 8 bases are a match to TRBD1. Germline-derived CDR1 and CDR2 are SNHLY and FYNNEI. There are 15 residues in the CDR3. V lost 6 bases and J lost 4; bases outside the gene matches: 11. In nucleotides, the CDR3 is TGTGCCAGCAGCCAGGACAGGGTGGGGGGTTACGAGCAGTACTTC. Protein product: CASSQDRVGGYEQYF.

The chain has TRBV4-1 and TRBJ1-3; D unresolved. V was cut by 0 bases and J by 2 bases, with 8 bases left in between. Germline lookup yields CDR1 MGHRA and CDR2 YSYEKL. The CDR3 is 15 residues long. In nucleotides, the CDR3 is TGCGCCAGCAGCCAAGAGACTGTTACTGGAAACACCATATATTTT. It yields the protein CASSQETVTGNTIYF.

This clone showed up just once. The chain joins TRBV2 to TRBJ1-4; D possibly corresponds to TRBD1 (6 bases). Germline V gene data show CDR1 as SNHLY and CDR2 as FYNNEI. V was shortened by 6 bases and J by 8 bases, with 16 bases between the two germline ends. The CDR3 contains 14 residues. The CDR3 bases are TGTGCCAGCAGGGGGAGGGGGAACGGCGAAAAACTGTTTTTT. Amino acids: CASRGRGNGEKLFF.

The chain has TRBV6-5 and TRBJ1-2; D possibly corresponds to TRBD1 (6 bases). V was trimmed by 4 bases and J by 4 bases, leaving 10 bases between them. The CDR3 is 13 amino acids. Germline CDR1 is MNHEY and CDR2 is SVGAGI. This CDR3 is CASSFQGTYGYTF. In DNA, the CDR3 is TGTGCCAGCAGTTTCCAGGGGACCTATGGCTACACCTTC.